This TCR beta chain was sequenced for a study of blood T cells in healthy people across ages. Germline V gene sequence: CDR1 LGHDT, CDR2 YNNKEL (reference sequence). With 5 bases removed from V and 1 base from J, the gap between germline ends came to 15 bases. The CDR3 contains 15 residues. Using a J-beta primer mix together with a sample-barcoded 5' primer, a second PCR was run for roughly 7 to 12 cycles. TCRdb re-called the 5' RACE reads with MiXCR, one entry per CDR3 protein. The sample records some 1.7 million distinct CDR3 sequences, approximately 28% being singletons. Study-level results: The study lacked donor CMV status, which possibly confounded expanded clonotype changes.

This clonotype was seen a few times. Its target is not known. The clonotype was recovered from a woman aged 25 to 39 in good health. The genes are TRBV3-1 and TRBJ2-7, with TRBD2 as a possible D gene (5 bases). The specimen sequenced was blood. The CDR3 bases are TGTGCCAGCAGCGTTCGACTCGGACTTTCCTACGAGCAGTACTTC. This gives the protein CASSVRLGLSYEQYF.